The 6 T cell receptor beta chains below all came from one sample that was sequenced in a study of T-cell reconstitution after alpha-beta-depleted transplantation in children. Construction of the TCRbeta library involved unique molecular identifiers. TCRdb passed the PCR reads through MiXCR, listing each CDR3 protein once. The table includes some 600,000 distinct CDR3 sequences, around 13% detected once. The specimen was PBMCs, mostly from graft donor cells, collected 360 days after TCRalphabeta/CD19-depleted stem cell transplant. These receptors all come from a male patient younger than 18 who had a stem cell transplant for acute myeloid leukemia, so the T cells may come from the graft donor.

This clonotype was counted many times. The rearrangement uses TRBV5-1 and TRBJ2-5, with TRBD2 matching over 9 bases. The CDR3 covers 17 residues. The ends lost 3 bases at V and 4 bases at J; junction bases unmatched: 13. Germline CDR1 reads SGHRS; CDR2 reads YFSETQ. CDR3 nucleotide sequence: TGCGCCAGCAGCTGGGACCCAGGAGCGGGAGGATCAGAGACCCAGTACTTC. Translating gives CASSWDPGAGGSETQYF.

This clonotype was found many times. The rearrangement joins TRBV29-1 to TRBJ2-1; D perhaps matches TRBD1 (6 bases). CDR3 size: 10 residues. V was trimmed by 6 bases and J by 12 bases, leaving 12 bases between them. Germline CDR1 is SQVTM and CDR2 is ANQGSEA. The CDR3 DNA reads TGCAGCGTGGCCAGGGGTCGGCAGTTCTTC. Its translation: CSVARGRQFF.

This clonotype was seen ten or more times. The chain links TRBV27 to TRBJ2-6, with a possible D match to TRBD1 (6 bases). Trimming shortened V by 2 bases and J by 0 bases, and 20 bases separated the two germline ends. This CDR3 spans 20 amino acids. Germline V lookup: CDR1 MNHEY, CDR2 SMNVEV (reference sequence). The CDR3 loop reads CASSLVPGQGLGSGANVLTF. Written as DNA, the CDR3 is TGTGCCAGCAGTTTAGTCCCGGGACAAGGCTTGGGCTCTGGGGCCAACGTCCTGACTTTC.

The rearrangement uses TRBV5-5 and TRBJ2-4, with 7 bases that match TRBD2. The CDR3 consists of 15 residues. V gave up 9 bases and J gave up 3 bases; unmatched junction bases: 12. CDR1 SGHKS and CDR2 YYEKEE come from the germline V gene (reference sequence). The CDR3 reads CATGGRELVKNIQYF. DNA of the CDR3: TGTGCCACCGGAGGGCGGGAGCTAGTCAAAAACATTCAGTACTTC.

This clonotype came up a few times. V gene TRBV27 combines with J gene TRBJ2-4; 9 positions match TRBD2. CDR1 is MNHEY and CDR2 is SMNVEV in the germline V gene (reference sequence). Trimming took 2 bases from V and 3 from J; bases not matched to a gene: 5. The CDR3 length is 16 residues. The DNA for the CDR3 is TGTGCCAGCAGTTTAGGGCTAGCGGGATTCAAAAACATTCAGTACTTC. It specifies CASSLGLAGFKNIQYF.

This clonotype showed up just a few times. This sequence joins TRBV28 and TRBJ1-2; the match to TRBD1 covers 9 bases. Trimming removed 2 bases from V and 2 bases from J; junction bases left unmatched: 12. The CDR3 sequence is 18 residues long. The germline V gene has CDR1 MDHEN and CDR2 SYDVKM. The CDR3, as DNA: TGTGCCAGCAGTTTACCACCGGGACAGGGTGTGGGAAACTATGGCTACACCTTC. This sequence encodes CASSLPPGQGVGNYGYTF.